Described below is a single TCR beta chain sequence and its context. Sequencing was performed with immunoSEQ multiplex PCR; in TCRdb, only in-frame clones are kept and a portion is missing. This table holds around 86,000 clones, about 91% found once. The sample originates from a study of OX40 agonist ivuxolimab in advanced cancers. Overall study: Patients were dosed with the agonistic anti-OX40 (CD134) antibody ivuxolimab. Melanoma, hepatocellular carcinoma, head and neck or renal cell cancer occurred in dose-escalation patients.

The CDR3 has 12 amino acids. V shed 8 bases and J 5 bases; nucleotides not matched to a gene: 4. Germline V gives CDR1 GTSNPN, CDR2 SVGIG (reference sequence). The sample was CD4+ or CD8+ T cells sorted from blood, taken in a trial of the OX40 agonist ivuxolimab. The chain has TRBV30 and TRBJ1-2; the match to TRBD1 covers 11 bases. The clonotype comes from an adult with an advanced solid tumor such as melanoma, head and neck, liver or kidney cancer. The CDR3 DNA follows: TGTGCCGGCCGGGACAGGGGGTATGGCTACACCTTC. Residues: CAGRDRGYGYTF.